The 4 T cell receptor beta chains reported below all come from one sample, sequenced in a study of neoadjuvant anti-PD-1 for oral cavity cancer. The protocol was immunoSEQ multiplex PCR, while the TCRdb copy is restricted to in-frame clones and leaves out a portion. Of about 7,900 clones in the sample, 62% were seen once. The time point was: after neoadjuvant nivolumab, at surgical resection. The sample was PBMCs, taken after nivolumab (anti-PD-1) treatment. The receptors were gathered from a person between 35 and 79 years old with oral cavity squamous cell carcinoma.

CDR3 DNA sequence: TGTGCCAGCAGCTTAGTTTGGGGTTCGAACACCGGGGAGCTGTTTTTT. The encoded protein is CASSLVWGSNTGELFF. The chain employs TRBV7-9 and TRBJ2-2, with D unresolved. Germline CDR1 is SEHNR and CDR2 is FQNEAQ (reference sequence). V was clipped by 1 base and J by 0 bases, with 9 bases between them. The CDR3 covers 16 residues.

The V and J genes are TRBV7-9 and TRBJ1-4; D not certain. The CDR3 length is 14 residues. The V gene lost 5 bases and the J gene lost 0 bases, with 7 bases spanning the gap. CDR1 and CDR2 from the germline V gene are SEHNR and FQNEAQ (reference sequence). As DNA, the CDR3 is TGTGCCAGCAGCACCCGGACAACTAATGAAAAACTGTTTTTT. Encoded protein: CASSTRTTNEKLFF.

The chain joins TRBV19 to TRBJ1-2, with D unclear. The V gene's germline CDR1 is LNHDA and CDR2 SQIVND (reference sequence). Trimming pared 8 bases from V and 8 bases from J, leaving 12 bases between. CDR3 length equals 11 residues. The CDR3 bases are TGTGCCAGTGGGGTCCGCCCAGGCTACACCTTC. This codes for CASGVRPGYTF.

The rearrangement uses TRBV4-3 and TRBJ1-1; no reliable D call. Deletions cut 0 bases from V and 6 bases from J, with 14 bases between. The CDR3 has 15 residues. The germline CDR1 and CDR2 sequences are LGHNA and YSLEER. CDR3 DNA: TGCGCCAGCAGCCAAGAATACAGCCCCATGGCTGAAGCTTTCTTT. Translation: CASSQEYSPMAEAFF.